This T cell receptor beta chain emerged from a study of T cells expressing NK-cell markers. Study information: Underlying the TCR beta repertoires were sorted CD3+CD56+NKG2C+, CD3+CD56+NKG2C- and CD3+CD56-NKG2C+ T cells. Broader study findings: The same clonotypes also predominated in the CD3+CD56-NKG2C+ fraction of a few donors. Whether the expanded NKG2C+ T cell clones recognized HCMV remained unclear.

As for this clonotype: The antigen is unknown.

Following a re-call of the 5' RACE reads, TCRdb has one entry per CDR3 protein and lacks DNA. The sample has about 460,000 distinct CDR3 sequences. CDR3 length equals 15 residues. Germline CDR1 MGHRA, CDR2 YSYEKL. The specimen sequenced was blood T cells: a sorted CD56 or NKG2C T cell subset, CD4+ or CD8+ T cells, or bulk PBMC T cells (not recorded which). The source is a woman between 45 and 60 years old in good health. The J gene is TRBJ2-3, the V gene TRBV4-1; there is no DNA to check the TCRdb D call of TRBD2. The CDR3 loop reads CASSHGLAVTDTQYF.